This T cell receptor (beta chain) was identified in a study of T cells after posttransplantation cyclophosphamide. Whole-study findings and limits: TRB clonality was highly associated with recipient CMV seropositivity and reactivation. Donor-recipient repertoire similarity was low at 1-2 months, rising over year one. Skin or GI-infiltrating T cells shared few TRB sequences with blood.

Data came from immunoSEQ multiplex PCR; TCRdb stores just in-frame clones and leaves some out. Sampling found approximately 34,000 clones, none seen once. The sample holds many counts of this clone. The antigen is unknown. Peripheral blood was collected from the related graft donor on the marrow donation day. V lost 0 bases and J 1 base, leaving 7 bases between the germline ends. Germline values: CDR1 LNHNV, CDR2 YYDKDF (reference sequence). There are 15 residues in the CDR3. The sequence was collected from a woman aged 45 to 65 in good health and a related stem cell transplant donor. The J gene is TRBJ1-3, the V gene TRBV15; D is unresolved. Sequenced sample: PBMCs. CDR3 DNA sequence: TGTGCCACCAGCAGAGATCGAGGGTCTGGAAACACCATATATTTT. Translating it yields CATSRDRGSGNTIYF.